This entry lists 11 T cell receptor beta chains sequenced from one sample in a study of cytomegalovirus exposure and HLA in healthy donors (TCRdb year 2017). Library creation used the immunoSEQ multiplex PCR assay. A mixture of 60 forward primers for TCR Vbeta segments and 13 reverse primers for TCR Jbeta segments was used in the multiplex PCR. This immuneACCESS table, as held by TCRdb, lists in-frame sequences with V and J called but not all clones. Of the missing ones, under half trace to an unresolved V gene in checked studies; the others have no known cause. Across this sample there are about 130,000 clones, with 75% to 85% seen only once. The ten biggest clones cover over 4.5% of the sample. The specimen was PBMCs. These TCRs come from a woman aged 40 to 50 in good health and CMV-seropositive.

The chain's CDR3 is CASSYSSLGGQETQYF. The CDR3 DNA sequence: TGTGCCAGCAGTTACTCGTCCCTTGGCGGCCAAGAGACCCAGTACTTC. The chain uses TRBV6-5 and TRBJ2-5; no clear D. Trimming took off 0 bases at V and 1 base at J, with 12 bases between the two ends. The CDR3 is 16 amino acids. CDR1 and CDR2 from the germline V gene are MNHEY and SVGAGI.

This chain's CDR3 is CASSEPSYGYTF. CDR3 nucleotide sequence: TGTGCCAGCAGCGAACCTAGCTATGGCTACACCTTC. V gene TRBV11-2 combines with J gene TRBJ1-2, with no clear D. Germline loops: CDR1 SGHAT, CDR2 FQNNGV. The CDR3 has 12 residues. V lost 5 bases and J lost 4, with 8 bases in between.

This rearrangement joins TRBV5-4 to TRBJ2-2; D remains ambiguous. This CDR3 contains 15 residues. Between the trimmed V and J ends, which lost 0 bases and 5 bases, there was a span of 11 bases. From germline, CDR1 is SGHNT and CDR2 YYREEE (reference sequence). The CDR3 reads CASSLGLVMTGELFF. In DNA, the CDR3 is TGTGCCAGCAGCTTGGGGCTAGTTATGACCGGGGAGCTGTTTTTT.

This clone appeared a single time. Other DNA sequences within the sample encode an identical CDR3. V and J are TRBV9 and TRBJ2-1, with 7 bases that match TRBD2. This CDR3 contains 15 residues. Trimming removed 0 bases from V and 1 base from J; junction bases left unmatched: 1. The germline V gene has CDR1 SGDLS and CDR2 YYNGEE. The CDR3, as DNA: TGTGCCAGCAGCGTAGACGGGGGGTCCTACAATGAGCAGTTCTTC. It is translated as CASSVDGGSYNEQFF.

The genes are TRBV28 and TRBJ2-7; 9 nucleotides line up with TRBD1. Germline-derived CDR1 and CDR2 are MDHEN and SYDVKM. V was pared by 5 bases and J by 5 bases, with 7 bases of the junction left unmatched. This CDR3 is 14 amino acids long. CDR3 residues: CASSLQGARNEQYF. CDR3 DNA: TGTGCCAGCAGTCTACAGGGGGCGCGGAACGAGCAGTACTTC.

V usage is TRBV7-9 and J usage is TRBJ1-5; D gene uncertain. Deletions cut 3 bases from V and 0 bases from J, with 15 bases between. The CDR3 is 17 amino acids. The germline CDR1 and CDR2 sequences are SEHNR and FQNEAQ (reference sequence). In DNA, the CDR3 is TGTGCCAGCAGCTTGTTCGTCGGCGGGCTTAGCAATCAGCCCCAGCATTTT. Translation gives CASSLFVGGLSNQPQHF.

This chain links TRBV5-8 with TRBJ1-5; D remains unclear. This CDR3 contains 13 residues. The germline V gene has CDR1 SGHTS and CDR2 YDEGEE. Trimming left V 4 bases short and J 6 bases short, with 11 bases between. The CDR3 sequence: CASSLLGSQPQHF. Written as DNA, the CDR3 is TGTGCCAGCAGCCTCCTCGGGAGTCAGCCCCAGCATTTT.

The CDR3 DNA sequence: TGTGCCAGCAGCAGGTTGACAGGTCTTAGGATTTACGAGCAGTACTTC. It is translated as CASSRLTGLRIYEQYF. This sequence joins TRBV21-1 and TRBJ2-7; the DNA was not compared with TRBD1, the D call given in the table. TRBV21-1 is a pseudogene segment. The CDR3 covers 16 residues.

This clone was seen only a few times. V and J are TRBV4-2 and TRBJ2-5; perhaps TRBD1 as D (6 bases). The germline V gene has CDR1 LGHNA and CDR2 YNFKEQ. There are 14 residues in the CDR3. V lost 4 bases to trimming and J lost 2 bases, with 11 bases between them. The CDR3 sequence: CASSRGQIQETQYF. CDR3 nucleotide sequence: TGTGCCAGCAGCCGCGGACAGATACAAGAGACCCAGTACTTC.

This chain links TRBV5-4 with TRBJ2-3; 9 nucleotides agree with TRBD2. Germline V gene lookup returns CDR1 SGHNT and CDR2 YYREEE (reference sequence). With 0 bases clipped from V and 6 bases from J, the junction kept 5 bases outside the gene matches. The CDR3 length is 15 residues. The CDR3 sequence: CASSLEGGRADTQYF. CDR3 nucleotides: TGTGCCAGCAGCTTGGAGGGCGGGAGGGCGGATACGCAGTATTTT.

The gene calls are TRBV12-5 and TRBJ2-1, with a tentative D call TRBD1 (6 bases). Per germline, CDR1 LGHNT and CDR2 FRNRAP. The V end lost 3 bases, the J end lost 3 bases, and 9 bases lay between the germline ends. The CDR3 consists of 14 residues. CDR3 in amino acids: CASGLLGGYNEQFF. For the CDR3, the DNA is TGTGCTAGTGGTTTATTAGGGGGCTACAATGAGCAGTTCTTC.